The next 28 T cell receptor beta chains were all read from a single sample in a study of blood T cell repertoires in COVID-19. Assay: immunoSEQ multiplex PCR; the TCRdb copy retains only in-frame clones and omits some. The sample shows some 170,000 clones, about 72% of them seen only once. The sequenced sample was PBMCs or T cells enriched from blood (not recorded which). The origin of the receptors is a woman between 45 and 65 years old who had recovered from COVID-19.

The rearrangement links TRBV6-2 or TRBV6-3 to TRBJ2-7, with D perhaps TRBD2 (5 bases). V dropped 4 bases and J dropped 3 bases, with 19 bases sitting between them. This CDR3 spans 16 amino acids. Per the germline V gene, CDR1 is MNHEY and CDR2 is SVGEGT. Here the CDR3 reads CASSWPRRGPNYEQYF. The DNA of the CDR3 is TGTGCCAGCAGTTGGCCTAGACGCGGGCCGAACTACGAGCAGTACTTC.

V and J are TRBV2 and TRBJ1-4, with 9 bases fitting TRBD1. Germline trimming cut 5 bases from V and 8 bases from J; bases unmatched to any gene: 9. The CDR3 totals 15 residues. The germline CDR1 and CDR2 sequences are SNHLY and FYNNEI. The CDR3 bases are TGTGCCAGCAGTAACAACAGGGGGCAAGGCGAAAAACTGTTTTTT. It codes for CASSNNRGQGEKLFF. The complete variable domain, with remaining parts taken from reference TRBV2 and TRBJ1-4, reads EPEVTQTPSHQVTQMGQEVILRCVPISNHLYFYWYRQILGQKVEFLVSFYNNEISEKSEIFDDQFSVERPDGSNFTLKIRSTKLEDSAMYFCASSNNRGQGEKLFFGSGTQLSVL.

The chain employs TRBV27 and TRBJ2-1; maybe TRBD2 (5 bases). Germline loops: CDR1 MNHEY, CDR2 SMNVEV (reference sequence). The CDR3 spans 14 residues. Between the trimmed V and J ends, which lost 6 bases and 5 bases, there was a span of 14 bases. CDR3 residues: CASRWTAPNNEQFF. CDR3 nucleotide sequence: TGTGCCAGCAGATGGACTGCGCCCAACAATGAGCAGTTCTTC.

The chain is built from TRBV6-1 and TRBJ2-1, with D possibly matching TRBD2 (7 bases). The germline CDR1 and CDR2 sequences are MNHNS and SASEGT. CDR3 size: 15 residues. Trimming removed 0 bases at V and 7 bases at J, with 13 bases between. CDR3 residues: CASSEAGGGFNEQFF. The CDR3 bases are TGTGCCAGCAGTGAAGCAGGGGGGGGCTTTAATGAGCAGTTCTTC.

This clone occurred a few times. The chain employs TRBV5-4 and TRBJ2-7; D perhaps matches TRBD2 (8 bases). CDR1 is SGHNT and CDR2 is YYREEE in the germline V gene (reference sequence). V dropped 4 bases and J dropped 4 bases, with 18 bases sitting between them. This CDR3 is built from 15 residues. Written as DNA, the CDR3 is TGTGCCAGCAGCCCAGGGGGGAGCGGGGGATACGAGCAGTACTTC. Translated: CASSPGGSGGYEQYF.

CDR3 in amino acids: CASSLRLAGANTGELFF. The DNA for the CDR3 is TGTGCCAGCAGCTTGAGACTAGCGGGGGCGAACACCGGGGAGCTGTTTTTT. The rearrangement links TRBV7-8 to TRBJ2-2; 12 bases are shared with TRBD2. J was trimmed by 0 bases and V by 3 bases; bases with no gene match: 2. Germline CDR1 and CDR2: SGHVS and FQNEAQ. The CDR3 is 17 residues long.

V and J are TRBV5-3 and TRBJ2-7, with D possibly matching TRBD2 (6 bases). TRBV5-3 is labeled an ORF, and its function is uncertain. CDR3 length: 15 amino acids. V was shortened by 1 base and J by 4 bases, with 15 bases between the two germline ends. The CDR3 nucleotides read TGTGCCAGAAGCTTGTTATACGGGAGAAGATACGAGCAGTACTTC. As protein: CARSLLYGRRYEQYF.

The CDR3 loop is CASSTPKGDRGDQPQHF. CDR3 DNA sequence: TGTGCCAGCAGTACCCCTAAGGGGGACAGGGGAGATCAGCCCCAGCATTTT. The V call is TRBV6-2 or TRBV6-3, the J call TRBJ1-5; TRBD1 aligns across 10 bases. The junction had 12 bases not matched to a gene; V was cut back by 5 bases and J by 5 bases. Germline V gene sequence: CDR1 MNHEY, CDR2 SVGEGT. This CDR3 is built from 17 residues.

This clone was observed once. V usage is TRBV14 and J usage is TRBJ1-1; unclear D gene. The CDR3 is 13 residues long. Between the trimmed V and J ends, which lost 4 bases and 6 bases, there was a span of 12 bases. Germline values: CDR1 SGHDN, CDR2 FVKESK. CDR3 loop: CASSPAALAEAFF. CDR3 sequence (DNA): TGTGCCAGCAGCCCAGCGGCTCTAGCTGAAGCTTTCTTT. Based on the CDR3 plus reference TRBV14 and TRBJ1-1, the full variable domain is EAGVTQFPSHSVIEKGQTVTLRCDPISGHDNLYWYRRVMGKEIKFLLHFVKESKQDESGMPNNRFLAERTGGTYSTLKVQPAELEDSGVYFCASSPAALAEAFFGQGTRLTVV.

This clone was seen repeatedly, ten times or more. This chain uses TRBV5-1 with TRBJ1-1; perhaps TRBD1 as D (6 bases). Trimming cost V 6 bases and J 2 bases, with 17 bases left between them. The germline V gene encodes CDR1 SGHRS and CDR2 YFSETQ. The CDR3 has 15 amino acids. CDR3 in amino acids: CASMGAGSANTEAFF. In nucleotides, the CDR3 is TGCGCCAGCATGGGGGCTGGGTCAGCAAACACTGAAGCTTTCTTT.

DNA of the CDR3: TGTGCCAGCAGCCATGGCAGGGTGGATGGCTACACCTTC. It translates to CASSHGRVDGYTF. The gene calls are TRBV3-1 (or the pseudogene TRBV3-2) and TRBJ1-2; maybe TRBD1 (5 bases). V was cut by 3 bases and J by 6 bases, with 11 bases left in between. The V gene's germline CDR1 is LGHDT and CDR2 YNNKEL (reference sequence). This CDR3 contains 13 residues.

The chain has TRBV18 and TRBJ1-4; 8 nucleotides agree with TRBD1. The CDR3 runs to 14 residues. Germline V gives CDR1 KGHSH, CDR2 LQKENI. Germline trimming cut 3 bases from V and 7 bases from J; bases unmatched to any gene: 4. The CDR3 DNA sequence: TGTGCCAGCTCACCCCAGGGGGCAAGTGAAAAACTGTTTTTT. Translation gives CASSPQGASEKLFF.

The gene calls are TRBV2 and TRBJ1-6; 10 bases line up with TRBD1. This CDR3 contains 18 residues. V lost 7 bases to trimming and J lost 5 bases; unmatched junction nucleotides: 14. From germline, CDR1 is SNHLY and CDR2 FYNNEI. The CDR3, as DNA: TGTGCCAGCAATCGTGACAGGGGGCATAAGGTTAATAATTCACCCCTCCACTTT. This encodes CASNRDRGHKVNNSPLHF.

The gene calls are TRBV7-9 and TRBJ2-7; 9 bases align to TRBD2. The ends lost 5 bases at V and 5 bases at J; junction bases unmatched: 1. This CDR3 is built from 12 residues. Looked up from germline, CDR1 is SEHNR and CDR2 is FQNEAQ (reference sequence). For the CDR3, the DNA is TGTGCCAGCAGCCCTAGCGGGGACGAGCAGTACTTC. The encoded protein is CASSPSGDEQYF.

The chain carries TRBV27 and TRBJ2-7; TRBD2 might be the D (7 bases). Trimming pared 5 bases from V and 6 bases from J, leaving 17 bases between. In germline, CDR1 is MNHEY, CDR2 SMNVEV (reference sequence). The CDR3 totals 14 residues. CDR3 bases: TGTGCCAGCAGTGAGTTAAAGGGGGGGGGCGAGCAGTACTTC. This codes for CASSELKGGGEQYF.

This clone was seen more than once but under ten times. The rearrangement links TRBV27 to TRBJ2-4; 7 bases are shared with TRBD1. V gave up 4 bases and J gave up 7 bases; unmatched junction bases: 13. Germline V gene lookup returns CDR1 MNHEY and CDR2 SMNVEV (reference sequence). This CDR3 is 16 amino acids long. CDR3 in DNA: TGTGCCAGCAGTTCCCAAATCAATACAGGGGAGAACATTCAGTACTTC. Translating it yields CASSSQINTGENIQYF.

This clone was observed many times. A read error may account for a junction end that differs from germline. The V call is TRBV9, the J call TRBJ2-5, with D perhaps matching TRBD2 (6 bases). CDR1 and CDR2 (germline): SGDLS, YYNGEE. CDR3 length: 13 amino acids. The CDR3 nucleotides read TGTGCCAGCAGCGCTCACGGGGGAGAGACCCGGTACTTC. It yields the protein CASSAHGGETRYF.

The table lists this clone with a few counts. The V call is TRBV7-9, the J call TRBJ1-2, with TRBD1 identical over 9 bases. Germline CDR1 SEHNR, CDR2 FQNEAQ (reference sequence). V was pared by 6 bases and J by 5 bases, with 4 bases of the junction left unmatched. The CDR3 spans 13 residues. CDR3 amino acids: CASRAGTGYGYTF. Written as DNA, the CDR3 is TGTGCCAGCAGGGCCGGGACAGGGTATGGCTACACCTTC.

The chain joins TRBV9 to TRBJ1-2; weak D call: TRBD1 (6 bases). The length of the CDR3 is 15 residues. The germline V and J ends were trimmed by 2 bases and 0 bases, with 11 bases remaining between them. The germline V gene encodes CDR1 SGDLS and CDR2 YYNGEE. Here the CDR3 reads CASSVTGTPNYGYTF. CDR3 DNA sequence: TGTGCCAGCAGCGTTACAGGGACCCCTAACTATGGCTACACCTTC.

The V and J genes are TRBV12-5 and TRBJ2-7, with 7 nucleotides matching TRBD2. The CDR3 length is 15 residues. The J segment lost 6 bases and the V segment lost 0 bases, leaving 8 bases of the junction unmatched. In germline, CDR1 is LGHNT, CDR2 FRNRAP. This CDR3 is CASGLVTSVAVEQYF. In nucleotides, the CDR3 is TGTGCTAGTGGTTTGGTTACTAGCGTGGCGGTCGAGCAGTACTTC.

This chain joins TRBV30 and TRBJ2-3; the match to TRBD2 covers 11 bases. This CDR3 comprises 15 residues. The V and J ends lost 3 bases and 5 bases, in that order; junction bases with no gene match: 7. Germline CDR1 reads GTSNPN; CDR2 reads SVGIG (reference sequence). The CDR3 coding sequence is TGTGCCTGGAGGAATAGCGGGAGGGGGCGAGATACGCAGTATTTT. This sequence encodes CAWRNSGRGRDTQYF.

The gene calls are TRBV6-2 or TRBV6-3 and TRBJ1-1, with D hard to call. The ends were cut back, 2 bases at V and 4 bases at J, with 14 bases in the middle. This CDR3 is built from 15 residues. Germline loops: CDR1 MNHEY, CDR2 SVGEGT. The CDR3 spells CASSYLPVGSTEAFF. In DNA form, the CDR3 reads TGTGCCAGCAGTTACCTCCCAGTGGGGAGCACTGAAGCTTTCTTT.

The chain has TRBV5-1 and TRBJ2-3, with 13 positions matching TRBD2. This CDR3 is 13 amino acids long. With V trimmed by 3 bases and J by 12 bases, 4 bases remained unmatched. Germline V CDR1 and CDR2: SGHRS, YFSETQ. CDR3 residues: CASSWGTSGIQYF. CDR3 bases: TGCGCCAGCAGCTGGGGGACTAGCGGGATACAGTATTTT.

This chain joins TRBV27 and TRBJ1-6; D ambiguous. Trimming cost V 5 bases and J 5 bases, with 13 bases left between them. The CDR3 sequence is 15 residues long. The germline V gene has CDR1 MNHEY and CDR2 SMNVEV (reference sequence). Written as DNA, the CDR3 is TGTGCCAGCAGTCCCCGGCGGAGAAATAATTCACCCCTCCACTTT. Its translation is CASSPRRRNNSPLHF.

V usage is TRBV6-5 and J usage is TRBJ2-2, with TRBD1 identical over 11 bases. Germline V gene sequence: CDR1 MNHEY, CDR2 SVGAGI. The CDR3 totals 15 residues. V trimming: 10 bases; J trimming: 6 bases; junction bases outside the gene matches: 10. This CDR3 reads CATQSGTGGSGELFF. CDR3 nucleotides: TGTGCCACTCAGTCCGGGACAGGGGGATCCGGGGAGCTGTTTTTT.

This rearrangement joins TRBV4-1 to TRBJ2-1; perhaps TRBD1 as D (5 bases). The germline CDR1 and CDR2 sequences are MGHRA and YSYEKL. The V end was cut by 0 bases, the J end by 5 bases, with 8 bases between. The CDR3 consists of 14 residues. In DNA form, the CDR3 reads TGCGCCAGCAGCCAAGATTCCAGGGACAATGAGCAGTTCTTC. This codes for CASSQDSRDNEQFF.

The V call is TRBV28, the J call TRBJ2-1; 13 bases are shared with TRBD2. The CDR3 has 15 residues. Per the germline V gene, CDR1 is MDHEN and CDR2 is SYDVKM. The ends lost 2 bases at V and 10 bases at J; junction bases unmatched: 5. In DNA, the CDR3 is TGTGCCAGCAGTTTACGGACTAGCGGGAGAGGGGAGCAGTTCTTC. Protein product: CASSLRTSGRGEQFF. The whole variable domain, filled in from reference TRBV28 and TRBJ2-1, reads DVKVTQSSRYLVKRTGEKVFLECVQDMDHENMFWYRQDPGLGLRLIYFSYDVKMKEKGDIPEGYSVSREKKERFSLILESASTNQTSMYLCASSLRTSGRGEQFFGPGTRLTVL.

Here the CDR3 DNA reads TGTGCCAGCAGCCCTAGTCGGGACAGGAACCACGAGCAGTACTTC. Protein sequence: CASSPSRDRNHEQYF. V and J are TRBV7-8 and TRBJ2-7; TRBD1 matches 8 bases. Germline V gives CDR1 SGHVS, CDR2 FQNEAQ. The CDR3 has 15 amino acids. The trim removed 5 bases at V and 5 bases at J, leaving 11 bases unmatched.